Below, 22 T cell receptor beta chains from the same sample are listed, as sequenced in a study of blood T cells in healthy people across ages. The authors ran a second PCR of roughly 6 to 12 cycles using a sample-barcoded 5' primer and a J-beta primer mix. TCRdb reprocessed the 5' RACE reads with MiXCR, giving one entry per CDR3 protein. The data show about 640,000 distinct CDR3 sequences, approximately 50% seen once. Sequencing was performed on blood. These receptors originate from a man aged 55 to 70 in good health.

This clonotype occurred a few times. The chain has TRBV7-2 and TRBJ2-7; tentatively, D is TRBD2 (6 bases). The CDR3 spans 15 residues. Trimming removed 5 bases at V and 2 bases at J, with 16 bases between. Germline values: CDR1 SGHTA, CDR2 FQGNSA. For the CDR3, the DNA is TGTGCCAGCAGCCAAGGAGGGACTGCCCCCTACGAGCAGTACTTC. Translation gives CASSQGGTAPYEQYF.

V is TRBV12-3 or TRBV12-4 and J is TRBJ2-7; D remains ambiguous. The CDR3 has 14 amino acids. V lost 6 bases and J lost 9, with 21 bases in between. CDR3 residues: CASRLNRESTGQYF. The DNA for the CDR3 is TGTGCCAGCAGGTTAAACAGAGAGTCAACCGGGCAGTACTTC.

Concerning this clonotype itself: The junction and the germline gene differ at one end; a read error may be behind it. The V gene is TRBV9, the J gene TRBJ2-3, with TRBD2 matching 7 bases. This CDR3 region has 14 residues. The germline CDR1 and CDR2 sequences are SGDLS and YYNGEE. CDR3 coding DNA: TGTGCCAGCAGCGTAAGGGAGGGTTCAGATATGCAGTATTTT. It codes for CASSVREGSDMQYF.

As concerns this clonotype: The junction differs from germline at one of its ends, possibly a read error. The chain combines TRBV15 with TRBJ2-5; the match to TRBD2 covers 8 bases. The germline V gene encodes CDR1 LNHNV and CDR2 YYDKDF (reference sequence). The CDR3 consists of 16 residues. CDR3 sequence: CATSTGTRGLQEIQYF. CDR3 in DNA: TGTGCCACCAGCACCGGGACTAGGGGACTCCAAGAGATCCAGTACTTC.

The rearrangement uses TRBV28 and TRBJ2-7, with D unresolved. The J call may be incorrect, as the DNA end agrees better with TRBJ2-5. This CDR3 is built from 14 residues. From germline, CDR1 is MDHEN and CDR2 SYDVKM. CDR3 residues: CASSFRLNRETQYF. In DNA form, the CDR3 reads TGTGCCAGCAGTTTCAGGTTGAACCGGGAGACCCAGTACTTC.

The chain uses TRBV12-3 or TRBV12-4 and TRBJ1-5; D remains ambiguous. The CDR3 runs 13 residues. The V end lost 3 bases, the J end lost 1 base, and 4 bases lay between the germline ends. For the CDR3, the DNA is TGTGCCAGCAGTTTTTGGAGCAATCAGCCCCAGCATTTT. It encodes CASSFWSNQPQHF.

The chain employs TRBV20-1 and TRBJ2-7; TRBD1 is a possible D gene (5 bases). Germline CDR1 is DFQATT and CDR2 is SNEGSKA (reference sequence). The CDR3 is 12 residues long. V was pared by 3 bases and J by 4 bases, with 10 bases between. Here the CDR3 DNA reads TGCAGTGCTAGGGGCAGGGCATACGAGCAGTACTTC. As protein: CSARGRAYEQYF.

The chain recombines TRBV29-1 with TRBJ1-2, with 7 bases identical to TRBD1. There are 13 residues in the CDR3. Germline V gene lookup returns CDR1 SQVTM and CDR2 ANQGSEA. With 5 bases clipped from V and 5 bases from J, the junction kept 8 bases outside the gene matches. In DNA, the CDR3 is TGCAGCGTTAGGATGACAGGGAGTTATGGCTACACCTTC. It is translated as CSVRMTGSYGYTF.

This clonotype was observed a handful of times. The rearrangement joins TRBV29-1 to TRBJ2-3, with a possible D match to TRBD2 (5 bases). Germline V lookup: CDR1 SQVTM, CDR2 ANQGSEA. The length of the CDR3 is 12 residues. The germline V and J ends were trimmed by 3 bases and 3 bases, with 7 bases remaining between them. Here the CDR3 reads CSVDRGTDTQYF. The CDR3 bases are TGCAGCGTTGATCGAGGGACAGATACGCAGTATTTT.

This clonotype was counted only a few times. The CDR3 nucleotides read TGCGCCAGCAGCTATGGGACAGGGAAGAATTCACCCCTCCACTTT. It encodes CASSYGTGKNSPLHF. The chain carries TRBV5-1 and TRBJ1-6; 9 bases match TRBD1. Trimming removed 3 bases from V and 7 bases from J; junction bases left unmatched: 5. This CDR3 spans 15 amino acids. The germline CDR1 and CDR2 sequences are SGHRS and YFSETQ.

This clonotype occurred a few times. V gene TRBV5-1 combines with J gene TRBJ2-5; the D gene could be TRBD1 or TRBD2 (5 bases each). With 4 bases removed from V and 2 bases from J, the gap between germline ends came to 12 bases. The CDR3 covers 14 residues. Per germline, CDR1 SGHRS and CDR2 YFSETQ. DNA for the CDR3: TGCGCCAGCAGCGTGGGACGGACTCAAGAGACCCAGTACTTC. It codes for CASSVGRTQETQYF.

Here the CDR3 DNA reads TGCGCCAGCAGCCCGGGGAATAACTATGGCTACACCTTC. This translates into CASSPGNNYGYTF. The chain links TRBV5-1 to TRBJ1-2; D not certain. From germline, CDR1 is SGHRS and CDR2 YFSETQ. The CDR3 consists of 13 residues. The V and J ends lost 4 bases and 1 base respectively, with 8 bases between them.

The sample holds a few counts of this clonotype. This chain connects TRBV5-1 to TRBJ1-6; D is possibly TRBD1 (5 bases). Germline lookup yields CDR1 SGHRS and CDR2 YFSETQ. V shed 0 bases and J shed 5 bases, with 9 bases lying between them. The CDR3 is 15 amino acids. CDR3 sequence: CASSLAGTNNSPLHF. CDR3 sequence (DNA): TGCGCCAGCAGCTTGGCGGGGACGAATAATTCACCCCTCCACTTT.

This clonotype was seen more than once but under ten times. The CDR3 reads CASSRTEYGTQYF. In nucleotides, the CDR3 is TGTGCCAGCAGTCGGACCGAGTACGGGACCCAGTACTTC. This chain joins TRBV12-3 or TRBV12-4 and TRBJ2-5; D is unclear. The V and J ends lost 5 bases and 7 bases respectively, with 14 bases between them. There are 13 residues in the CDR3.

The V call is TRBV29-1, the J call TRBJ2-3, with D maybe TRBD2 (7 bases). Trimming left V 2 bases short and J 5 bases short, with 17 bases between. Germline CDR1 is SQVTM and CDR2 is ANQGSEA. The CDR3 consists of 15 residues. CDR3 sequence reads: CSVESWGGRGDTQYF. The CDR3, as DNA: TGCAGCGTTGAAAGTTGGGGGGGCCGGGGAGATACGCAGTATTTT.

The rearrangement links TRBV20-1 to TRBJ2-3; either TRBD1 or TRBD2 may supply D (5 bases each). V shed 3 bases and J shed 2 bases, with 15 bases lying between them. The CDR3 contains 15 residues. CDR1 is DFQATT, CDR2 SNEGSKA, per germline (reference sequence). In DNA form, the CDR3 reads TGCAGTGCTAGCGTCCTGGTGGGGGACACAGATACGCAGTATTTT. This encodes CSASVLVGDTDTQYF.

This clonotype was detected a few times. The chain links TRBV2 to TRBJ1-6, with 10 bases identical to TRBD1. The CDR3 loop spans 15 amino acids. The V gene end was trimmed by 4 bases and the J gene end by 8 bases; junction bases not matched to a gene: 5. Looked up from germline, CDR1 is SNHLY and CDR2 is FYNNEI. The CDR3 coding sequence is TGTGCCAGCAGTGTCAGGGACAGGGGAGATTCACCCCTCCACTTT. Its protein is CASSVRDRGDSPLHF. The complete variable domain, with remaining parts taken from reference TRBV2 and TRBJ1-6, reads EPEVTQTPSHQVTQMGQEVILRCVPISNHLYFYWYRQILGQKVEFLVSFYNNEISEKSEIFDDQFSVERPDGSNFTLKIRSTKLEDSAMYFCASSVRDRGDSPLHFGNGTRLTVT.

This clonotype was seen only a few times. The J gene is TRBJ2-1, the V gene TRBV4-2; D not certain. This CDR3 is 15 amino acids long. Trimming cost V 0 bases and J 2 bases, with 8 bases left between them. CDR1 is LGHNA and CDR2 is YNFKEQ in the germline V gene. The CDR3 spells CASSQDDGTYNEQFF. The CDR3 DNA sequence: TGTGCCAGCAGCCAAGACGACGGCACCTACAATGAGCAGTTCTTC.

The rearrangement uses TRBV10-2 and TRBJ1-2, with D possibly TRBD1 on 6 matching bases. V was pared by 4 bases and J by 4 bases, with 10 bases between. Germline CDR1 WSHSY, CDR2 SAAADI. The CDR3 totals 13 residues. The CDR3 here is CASSGQAVYGYTF. Here the CDR3 DNA reads TGCGCCAGCAGTGGACAGGCCGTCTATGGCTACACCTTC.

J is TRBJ2-7 and V is TRBV15; 10 positions agree with TRBD1. CDR1 and CDR2 (germline): LNHNV, YYDKDF (reference sequence). The CDR3 is made up of 15 amino acids. J lost 4 bases, V lost 5 bases, and 8 bases had no gene match. The CDR3 protein is CATSSPGQGTYEQYF. The CDR3 coding sequence is TGTGCCACCAGCTCGCCGGGACAGGGGACATACGAGCAGTACTTC.

J is TRBJ1-2 and V is TRBV3-1, with TRBD1 identical over 8 bases. Germline-derived CDR1 and CDR2 are LGHDT and YNNKEL (reference sequence). Trimming at V came to 4 bases and at J to 6 bases, leaving 13 bases not matched to a gene. This CDR3 contains 16 residues. In DNA, the CDR3 is TGTGCCAGCAGCCGGTCAGGCCACCAGGGGGCGGATGGCTACACCTTC. This translates into CASSRSGHQGADGYTF.

This clonotype was detected only a few times. The gene calls are TRBV6-2 or TRBV6-3 and TRBJ2-1; 12 nucleotides align to TRBD2. V was clipped by 4 bases and J by 3 bases; unmatched bases: 1. Per germline, CDR1 MNHEY and CDR2 SVGEGT. The CDR3 has 15 amino acids. Written as DNA, the CDR3 is TGTGCCAGCAGTTGGGGACTAGCGGGCTACAATGAGCAGTTCTTC. Residues: CASSWGLAGYNEQFF.